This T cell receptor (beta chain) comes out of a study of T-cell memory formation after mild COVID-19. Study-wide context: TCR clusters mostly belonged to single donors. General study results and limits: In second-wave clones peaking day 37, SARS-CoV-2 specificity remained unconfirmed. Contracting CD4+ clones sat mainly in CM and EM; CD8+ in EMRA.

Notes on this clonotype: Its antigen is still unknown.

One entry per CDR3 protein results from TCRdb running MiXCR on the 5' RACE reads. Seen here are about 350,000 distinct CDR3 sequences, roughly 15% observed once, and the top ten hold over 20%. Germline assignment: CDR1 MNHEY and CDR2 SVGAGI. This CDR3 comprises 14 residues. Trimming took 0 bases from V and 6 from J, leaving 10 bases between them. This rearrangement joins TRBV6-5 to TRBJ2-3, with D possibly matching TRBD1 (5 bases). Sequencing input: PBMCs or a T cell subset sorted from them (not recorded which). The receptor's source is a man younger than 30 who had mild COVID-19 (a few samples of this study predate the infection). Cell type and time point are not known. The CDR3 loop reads CASSYSGRQDTQYF. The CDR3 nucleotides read TGTGCCAGCAGTTACTCGGGGCGTCAGGATACGCAGTATTTT.